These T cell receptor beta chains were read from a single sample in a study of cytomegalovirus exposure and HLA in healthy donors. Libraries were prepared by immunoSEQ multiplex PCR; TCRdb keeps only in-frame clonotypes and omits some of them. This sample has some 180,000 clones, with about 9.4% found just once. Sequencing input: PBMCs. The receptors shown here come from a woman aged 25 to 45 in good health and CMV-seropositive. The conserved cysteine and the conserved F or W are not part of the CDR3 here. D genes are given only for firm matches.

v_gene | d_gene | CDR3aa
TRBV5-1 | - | ASSFRRSGTGELF
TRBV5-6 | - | ASSLKVAGANVLT
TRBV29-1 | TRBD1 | SVAGQGASEQY
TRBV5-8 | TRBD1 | ASAKGTGHYNEQF
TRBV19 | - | ASSPRASRQETQY
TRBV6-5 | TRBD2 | ASSYGSGSSYNEQF
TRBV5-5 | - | ASSLPGIDTEAF
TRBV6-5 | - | ASTPGGKNIQY
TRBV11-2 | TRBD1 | ASSWQDRGGFHEQY
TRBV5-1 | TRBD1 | ASSPYPGQGAGETQY
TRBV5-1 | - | ASSLTRDKSTEAF
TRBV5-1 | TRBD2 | ASSSLGSGRAAVGTDTQY
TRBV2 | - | ASSGGAGANVLT
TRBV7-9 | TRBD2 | ASSENKRLAGMETQY
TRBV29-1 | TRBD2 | SVLRGGTYNEQF